The 17 T cell receptor beta chains listed next were all sequenced from one sample in a study of radiotherapy plus CTLA-4 blockade in lung cancer. Produced via immunoSEQ multiplex PCR; TCRdb's table is partial and in-frame only. The sample holds over 80,000 clones, about 88% seen once. Sequencing used peripheral blood, obtained from a patient treated with radiotherapy plus ipilimumab. Receptor source: a human donor with non-small cell lung cancer that progressed on radiotherapy plus ipilimumab.

V is TRBV27 and J is TRBJ1-5; D perhaps matches TRBD1 (5 bases). V shed 4 bases and J shed 3 bases, with 16 bases lying between them. The CDR3 sequence is 16 residues long. Germline values: CDR1 MNHEY, CDR2 SMNVEV (reference sequence). The CDR3 region is CASSSYGAIDNQPQHF. The DNA for the CDR3 is TGTGCCAGCAGTTCCTATGGGGCAATAGACAATCAGCCCCAGCATTTT.

The chain is built from TRBV10-3 and TRBJ2-7; D may be TRBD2 (6 bases). The CDR3 totals 15 residues. CDR1 is ENHRY, CDR2 SYGVKD, per germline. V was pared by 0 bases and J by 7 bases, with 16 bases between. The CDR3 region has the DNA TGTGCCATCAGTGAGTCGGGAGGCCCATTGGAGGAGCAGTACTTC. It yields the protein CAISESGGPLEEQYF.

The rearrangement uses TRBV2 and TRBJ2-7; tentatively, D is TRBD1 or TRBD2 (7 bases each). The CDR3 consists of 12 residues. The ends were cut back, 9 bases at V and 7 bases at J, with 16 bases in the middle. Germline assignment: CDR1 SNHLY and CDR2 FYNNEI. CDR3 loop: CARQGDGGEQYF. The CDR3 bases are TGTGCCAGGCAGGGGGACGGGGGGGAGCAGTACTTC.

The chain recombines TRBV7-6 with TRBJ2-7, with TRBD2 matching over 11 bases. The V gene's germline CDR1 is SGHVS and CDR2 FNYEAQ. V lost 5 bases, J lost 2 bases, and 5 bases stayed unmatched. The CDR3 has 15 residues. As DNA, the CDR3 is TGTGCCAGCAGCGCGGGACTAGCGGAAACCTACGAGCAGTACTTC. It encodes CASSAGLAETYEQYF.

The chain couples TRBV11-2 to TRBJ2-7; unclear D gene. Trimming cost V 1 base and J 4 bases, with 8 bases left between them. Germline assignment: CDR1 SGHAT and CDR2 FQNNGV. The CDR3 consists of 13 residues. As DNA, the CDR3 is TGTGCCAGCAGCTTAGGGGCCCTATACGAGCAGTACTTC. Amino acids: CASSLGALYEQYF.

The chain carries TRBV7-6 and TRBJ2-7; D is unclear. The CDR3 covers 13 residues. The V gene's germline CDR1 is SGHVS and CDR2 FNYEAQ. Trimming pared 1 base from V and 7 bases from J, leaving 11 bases between. The CDR3 DNA reads TGTGCCAGCAGCTTAGGGCAGCGAGCGGAGCAGTACTTC. Protein product: CASSLGQRAEQYF.

The chain is built from TRBV5-1 and TRBJ1-1; D gene ambiguous. CDR3 length: 12 residues. Trimming removed 0 bases from V and 5 bases from J, with 5 bases in between. Per germline, CDR1 SGHRS and CDR2 YFSETQ. The CDR3 DNA reads as TGCGCCAGCAGCTTGGTCGGGACTGAAGCTTTCTTT. As protein: CASSLVGTEAFF.

Sample share makes this clone large. The rearrangement joins TRBV10-3 to TRBJ1-5, with TRBD1 matching over 7 bases. There are 13 residues in the CDR3. Germline lookup yields CDR1 ENHRY and CDR2 SYGVKD. Trimming took 5 bases from V and 7 from J; bases not matched to a gene: 5. CDR3 loop: CAISQGGRQPQHF. The CDR3 nucleotides are TGTGCCATCAGTCAGGGGGGTAGGCAGCCCCAGCATTTT.

The J gene is TRBJ2-5, the V gene TRBV7-6, with 8 bases lining up with TRBD1. Germline loops: CDR1 SGHVS, CDR2 FNYEAQ. V lost 5 bases, J lost 4 bases, and 15 bases stayed unmatched. This CDR3 is built from 17 residues. CDR3 DNA sequence: TGTGCCAGCAGCCCAGTGGTCCCGGACAGGGTATTAGAGACCCAGTACTTC. Protein: CASSPVVPDRVLETQYF. The entire variable domain, with the rest obtained from reference TRBV7-6 and TRBJ2-5, is as follows: GAGVSQSPRYKVTKRGQDVALRCDPISGHVSLYWYRQALGQGPEFLTYFNYEAQQDKSGLPNDRFSAERPEGSISTLTIQRTEQRDSAMYRCASSPVVPDRVLETQYFGPGTRLLVL.

The chain links TRBV6-6 to TRBJ2-1; D gene ambiguous. V lost 2 bases to trimming and J lost 9 bases, with 14 bases between them. This CDR3 is built from 14 residues. The germline V gene has CDR1 MNHNY and CDR2 SVGAGI (reference sequence). The CDR3 coding sequence is TGTGCCAGCAGTTACCGGGCAGGCCTGGGTGAGCAGTTCTTC. Translation: CASSYRAGLGEQFF.

This sequence joins TRBV27 and TRBJ2-1, with 7 bases matching TRBD1. Germline V lookup: CDR1 MNHEY, CDR2 SMNVEV (reference sequence). The V segment lost 5 bases and the J segment 4 bases; nucleotides outside the gene matches: 11. The length of the CDR3 is 16 residues. The chain's CDR3 is CASSPTGQDPYNEQFF. The CDR3 DNA reads TGTGCCAGCAGTCCGACAGGGCAGGACCCGTACAATGAGCAGTTCTTC.

V usage is TRBV11-2 and J usage is TRBJ1-3; D uncertain. The germline V gene encodes CDR1 SGHAT and CDR2 FQNNGV. V was pared by 4 bases and J by 7 bases, with 11 bases between. The CDR3 contains 13 residues. The CDR3 protein is CASSSQQGNTIYF. The CDR3 region has the DNA TGTGCCAGCAGCTCGCAACAAGGGAACACCATATATTTT.

The gene calls are TRBV5-1 and TRBJ2-2; D gene ambiguous. This CDR3 has 17 residues. Germline loops: CDR1 SGHRS, CDR2 YFSETQ. Between the trimmed V and J ends, which lost 0 bases and 4 bases, there was a span of 16 bases. CDR3 region: CASSLAGRTSGTGELFF. The CDR3, as DNA: TGCGCCAGCAGCTTGGCCGGGCGGACCTCTGGCACCGGGGAGCTGTTTTTT.

The CDR3 bases are TGTGCCAGCAGCCCCAGACAGGGGAGGCTCCCCTACGAGCAGTACTTC. Amino acid sequence: CASSPRQGRLPYEQYF. V usage is TRBV14 and J usage is TRBJ2-7; 8 bases line up with TRBD1. CDR1 and CDR2 from the germline V gene are SGHDN and FVKESK. The CDR3 covers 16 residues. Germline trimming cut 4 bases from V and 2 bases from J; bases unmatched to any gene: 10.

V is TRBV28 and J is TRBJ1-5, with D unresolved. CDR1 is MDHEN and CDR2 is SYDVKM in the germline V gene. V was shortened by 3 bases and J by 1 base, with 10 bases between the two germline ends. This CDR3 contains 15 residues. CDR3 sequence: CASSFDGRSNQPQHF. The CDR3 DNA reads as TGTGCCAGCAGTTTCGACGGGAGGAGCAATCAGCCCCAGCATTTT.

This clone was detected once. V gene TRBV7-2 combines with J gene TRBJ2-1, with 11 bases aligning to TRBD2. Looked up from germline, CDR1 is SGHTA and CDR2 is FQGNSA. After removal of 1 base from V and 9 bases from J, the junction contained 5 bases not matched to a gene. CDR3 length: 15 residues. CDR3 loop: CASSLDASGRTEQFF. The CDR3 DNA reads as TGTGCCAGCAGCTTAGATGCTAGCGGGAGGACTGAGCAGTTCTTC.

The chain carries TRBV4-1 and TRBJ2-7, with a tentative D call TRBD2 (6 bases). V was shortened by 0 bases and J by 3 bases, with 12 bases between the two germline ends. Germline CDR1 MGHRA, CDR2 YSYEKL. The CDR3 runs to 15 residues. The CDR3 is CASSQDGGLFYEQYF. In nucleotides, the CDR3 is TGCGCCAGCAGCCAAGATGGGGGACTCTTCTACGAGCAGTACTTC.